This T cell receptor beta chain was observed in a study of blood T cell repertoires in COVID-19. Background on the study: PBMCs, B-cell-depleted T cells, or T cells provided the cDNA or gDNA that made up the material.

Method: immunoSEQ multiplex PCR; TCRdb's copy keeps in-frame clones and lacks some. The table has approximately 270,000 clones, roughly 89% seen once. CDR3 length: 14 residues. The V gene end was trimmed by 6 bases and the J gene end by 7 bases; junction bases not matched to a gene: 6. Per the germline V gene, CDR1 is SNHLY and CDR2 is FYNNEI. The TCR was taken from a woman in her sixties who had recovered from COVID-19. The chain links TRBV2 to TRBJ2-1; TRBD1 matches 10 bases. The material sequenced was PBMCs or T cells enriched from blood (not recorded which). The CDR3 nucleotides read TGTGCCAGCAGCGCCGGGACAGGGGTGAATGAGCAGTTCTTC. Amino acids: CASSAGTGVNEQFF. The complete variable domain, with remaining parts taken from reference TRBV2 and TRBJ2-1, reads EPEVTQTPSHQVTQMGQEVILRCVPISNHLYFYWYRQILGQKVEFLVSFYNNEISEKSEIFDDQFSVERPDGSNFTLKIRSTKLEDSAMYFCASSAGTGVNEQFFGPGTRLTVL.